This TCR beta chain was sequenced in a study of monozygotic twins with inflammatory bowel disease. General observations from the study: Part of the variability in patient repertoires may have come from differing immunosuppressive treatments.

In the case of this clonotype: Its antigen is unknown.

Using the 5' RACE reads, TCRdb records one entry per CDR3 protein without DNA. This sample's clone table lists 190,000 or so distinct CDR3 sequences. This CDR3 contains 14 residues. Germline V gene sequence: CDR1 DFQATT, CDR2 SNEGSKA (reference sequence). The sequenced material came from blood. This receptor was identified in a human donor with ulcerative colitis or Crohn's disease, or a healthy co-twin of an affected twin (not recorded which). The V call is TRBV20-1, the J call TRBJ2-1; as DNA is missing, the TRBD2 call by TCRdb cannot be tested. CDR3 protein: CSAGTSGGFYEQFF.